The clone carrying this T cell receptor beta chain was counted a single time. The record originates from a study of blood T cell repertoires in COVID-19. Overall study context: Samples representing acute and convalescent COVID-19 were sourced from the United States, Italy and Spain. From T cells, B-cell-depleted T cells, or PBMCs came the material, which was cDNA or gDNA.

Per the original data handling: Nucleated cell counts were estimated from reference gene primer amplification. Only in-frame clones appear in the TCRdb table, and some are missing; sequencing was by immunoSEQ multiplex PCR. D and trimming were read from the DNA, whereas the V and J calls and clone size are those reported in that table. Counted here are some 56,000 clones, around 81% occurring once; the ten biggest clones make up approximately 30%. Germline V gives CDR1 ENHRY, CDR2 SYGVKD. The CDR3 runs 15 residues. V lost 8 bases, J lost 2 bases, and 8 bases stayed unmatched. The rearrangement links TRBV10-3 to TRBJ2-2; 7 nucleotides match TRBD2. The specimen was peripheral blood. This sequence originates from an elderly woman with active or convalescent COVID-19. The CDR3 region is CAIGEGGGNTGELFF. Written as DNA, the CDR3 is TGTGCCATCGGGGAGGGCGGGGGTAACACCGGGGAGCTGTTTTTT.